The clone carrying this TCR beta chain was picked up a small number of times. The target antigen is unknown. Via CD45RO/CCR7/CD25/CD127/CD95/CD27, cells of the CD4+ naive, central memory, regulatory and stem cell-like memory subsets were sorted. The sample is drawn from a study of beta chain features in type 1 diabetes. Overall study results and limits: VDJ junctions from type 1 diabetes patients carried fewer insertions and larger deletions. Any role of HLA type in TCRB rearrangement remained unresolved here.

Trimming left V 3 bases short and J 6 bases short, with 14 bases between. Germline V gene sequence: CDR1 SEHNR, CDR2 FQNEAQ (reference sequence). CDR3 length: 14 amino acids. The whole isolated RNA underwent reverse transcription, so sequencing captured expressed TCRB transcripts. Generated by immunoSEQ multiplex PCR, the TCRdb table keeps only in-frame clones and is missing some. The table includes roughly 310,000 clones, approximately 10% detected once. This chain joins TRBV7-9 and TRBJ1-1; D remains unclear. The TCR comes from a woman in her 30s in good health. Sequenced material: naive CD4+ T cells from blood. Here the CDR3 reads CASSFQGDRAEAFF. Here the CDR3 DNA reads TGTGCCAGCAGCTTCCAAGGTGATCGGGCTGAAGCTTTCTTT.